The clone carrying this T cell receptor beta chain has a handful of counts. Its antigen is undetermined. This record belongs to a study of blood T cells in healthy people across ages. The overall study: Every two T cells gave about one barcoded beta molecule via template switching.

The authors ran a second PCR of roughly 6 to 12 cycles using a sample-barcoded 5' primer and a J-beta primer mix. A tag from a template-switch adaptor with 12 random nucleotides marked each cDNA molecule. TCRdb re-called the 5' RACE reads with MiXCR, one entry per CDR3 protein. The table lists more than 1.4 million distinct CDR3 sequences, around 42% of them singletons. Overall study findings and caveats: Strongly correlated with naive T cell percentage was TCR beta diversity. Higher diversity and more naive CD4+ cells were features of long-lived donors, compared to aged donors.

The ends lost 5 bases at V and 3 bases at J; junction bases unmatched: 8. This CDR3 is built from 15 residues. Germline loops: CDR1 LGHNA, CDR2 YNFKEQ. This rearrangement joins TRBV4-2 to TRBJ1-2; 8 positions match TRBD1. The receptor comes from a woman under 30 in good health. What was sequenced was blood. Written as DNA, the CDR3 is TGTGCCAGCAGCTTCCGGACAGGGACCTACTATGGCTACACCTTC. Amino acids: CASSFRTGTYYGYTF.